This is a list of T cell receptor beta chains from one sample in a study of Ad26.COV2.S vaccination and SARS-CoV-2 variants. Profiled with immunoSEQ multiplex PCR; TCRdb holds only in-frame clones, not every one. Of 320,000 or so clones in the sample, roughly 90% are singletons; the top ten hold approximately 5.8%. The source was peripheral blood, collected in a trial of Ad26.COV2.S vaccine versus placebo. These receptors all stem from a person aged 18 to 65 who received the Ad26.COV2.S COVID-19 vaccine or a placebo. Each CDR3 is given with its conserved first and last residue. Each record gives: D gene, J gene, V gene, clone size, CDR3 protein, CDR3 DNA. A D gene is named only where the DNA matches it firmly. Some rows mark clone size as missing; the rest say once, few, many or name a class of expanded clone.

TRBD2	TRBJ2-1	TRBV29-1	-	CSVETSGRQNEQFF	TGCAGCGTCGAGACTAGCGGGAGGCAGAATGAGCAGTTCTTC
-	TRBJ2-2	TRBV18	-	CASSPPERGTTGELFF	TGTGCCAGCTCACCACCGGAACGGGGAACCACCGGGGAGCTGTTTTTT
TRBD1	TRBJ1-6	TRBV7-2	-	CASRTGGAGNSPLHF	TGTGCCAGCAGAACAGGGGGGGCGGGTAATTCACCCCTCCACTTT
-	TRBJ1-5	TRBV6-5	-	CASSLDRPDQPQHF	TGTGCCAGCAGCTTAGACAGACCCGATCAGCCCCAGCATTTT
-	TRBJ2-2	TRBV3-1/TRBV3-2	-	CASSKTTNTGELFF	TGTGCCAGCAGCAAGACTACGAACACCGGGGAGCTGTTTTTT
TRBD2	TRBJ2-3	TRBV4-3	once	CASSREALAATDTQYF	TGCGCCAGCAGCCGAGAGGCACTAGCGGCCACAGATACGCAGTATTTT
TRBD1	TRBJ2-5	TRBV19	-	CASSPLTGPAGTQYF	TGTGCCAGTAGTCCCCTGACAGGGCCCGCGGGGACCCAGTACTTC
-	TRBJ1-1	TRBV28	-	CASTQQEKNTEAFF	TGTGCCAGCACCCAACAGGAGAAGAACACTGAAGCTTTCTTT
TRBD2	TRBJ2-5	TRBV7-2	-	CASSPGGLAALRGRDQYF	TGTGCCAGCAGCCCGGGGGGACTAGCGGCCCTCAGAGGAAGGGACCAGTACTTC
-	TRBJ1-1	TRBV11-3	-	CASSQLMDTEAFF	TGTGCCAGCAGCCAGTTAATGGACACTGAAGCTTTCTTT
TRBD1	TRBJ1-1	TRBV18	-	CASSPTSDPGGTEAFF	TGTGCCAGCTCACCTACCAGTGACCCAGGGGGCACTGAAGCTTTCTTT
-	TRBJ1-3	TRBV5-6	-	CASSAPGASGNTIYF	TGTGCCAGCAGCGCGCCGGGGGCCTCTGGAAACACCATATATTTT
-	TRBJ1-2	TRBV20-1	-	CSAPLGDGYTF	TGCAGTGCTCCTCTTGGGGATGGCTACACCTTC
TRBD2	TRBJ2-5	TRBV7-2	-	CASTSGLEETQYF	TGTGCCAGCACCTCTGGACTAGAAGAGACCCAGTACTTC
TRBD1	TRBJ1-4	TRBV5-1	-	CASSPGTGEEDGEKLFF	TGCGCCAGCAGCCCGGGGACAGGGGAGGAGGATGGTGAAAAACTGTTTTTT
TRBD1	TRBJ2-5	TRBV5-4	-	CATSGQGVETQYF	TGTGCCACCTCCGGACAGGGTGTAGAGACCCAGTACTTC
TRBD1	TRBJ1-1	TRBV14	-	CASSASLGTVSKAFF	TGTGCCAGCAGCGCCAGCTTAGGGACAGTTAGTAAAGCTTTCTTT
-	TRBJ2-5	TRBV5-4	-	CASSFPALVRETQYF	TGTGCCAGCAGCTTTCCCGCACTAGTGCGAGAGACCCAGTACTTC
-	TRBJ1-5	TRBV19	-	CATDWGAASNQPQHF	TGTGCCACCGATTGGGGGGCGGCAAGCAATCAGCCCCAGCATTTT
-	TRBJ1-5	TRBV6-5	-	CASQSSNQPQHF	TGTGCCAGCCAATCGTCAAATCAGCCCCAGCATTTT
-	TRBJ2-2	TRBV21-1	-	CASSTGVTSTGELFF	TGTGCCAGCAGCACTGGGGTCACGAGCACCGGGGAGCTGTTTTTT
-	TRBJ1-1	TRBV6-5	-	CASSYSDGWQAGPFF	TGTGCCAGCAGTTACTCGGACGGCTGGCAAGCGGGGCCTTTCTTT
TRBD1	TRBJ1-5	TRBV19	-	CASSRLPWDRDVSNQPQHF	TGTGCCAGTAGCCGCCTCCCGTGGGACAGGGACGTTAGCAATCAGCCCCAGCATTTT
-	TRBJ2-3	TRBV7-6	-	CASRPSGRGTDTQYF	TGTGCCAGCCGCCCCTCCGGGCGGGGCACAGATACGCAGTATTTT
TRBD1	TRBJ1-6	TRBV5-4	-	CASRKGQRNSPLHF	TGTGCCAGCAGAAAGGGACAGCGTAATTCACCCCTCCACTTT
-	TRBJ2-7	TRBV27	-	CASSFFGDYEQYF	TGTGCCAGCAGTTTCTTTGGGGACTACGAGCAGTACTTC
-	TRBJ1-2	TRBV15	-	CATGVGGQGGYTF	TGTGCCACCGGAGTAGGGGGGCAGGGAGGCTACACCTTC
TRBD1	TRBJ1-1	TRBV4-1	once	CASSQDLRMTGRITEAFF	TGCGCCAGCAGCCAAGATCTTCGTATGACAGGGAGAATCACTGAAGCTTTCTTT
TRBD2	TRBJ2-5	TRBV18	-	CASSPFRTSGFQETQYF	TGTGCCAGCTCACCTTTTAGGACTAGCGGATTCCAAGAGACCCAGTACTTC
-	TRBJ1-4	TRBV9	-	CASSVGPENEKLFF	TGTGCCAGCAGCGTAGGTCCGGAGAATGAAAAACTGTTTTTT
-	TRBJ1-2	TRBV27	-	CASAILLRYTF	TGTGCCAGCGCCATCCTCCTACGCTACACCTTC
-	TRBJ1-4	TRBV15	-	CATSRGKVDEKLFF	TGTGCCACCAGCAGGGGGAAGGTGGATGAAAAACTGTTTTTT
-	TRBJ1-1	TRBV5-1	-	CASSFHDNTEAFF	TGCGCCAGCAGCTTCCATGATAACACTGAAGCTTTCTTT
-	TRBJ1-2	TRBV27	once	CASSPYGPLYGYTF	TGTGCCAGCAGCCCCTACGGACCACTCTATGGCTACACCTTC
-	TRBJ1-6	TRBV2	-	CASSEGGYSYNSPLHF	TGTGCCAGCAGTGAAGGAGGATACTCCTATAATTCACCCCTCCACTTT
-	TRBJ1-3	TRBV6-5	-	CASSFEGYGNTIYF	TGTGCCAGCAGTTTTGAAGGCTATGGAAACACCATATATTTT
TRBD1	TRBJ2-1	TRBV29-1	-	CTVLAQGAEQFF	TGCACCGTTCTAGCTCAGGGGGCTGAGCAGTTCTTC
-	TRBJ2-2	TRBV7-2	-	CASSLGLPANTGELFF	TGTGCCAGCAGCTTGGGTCTACCGGCGAACACCGGGGAGCTGTTTTTT
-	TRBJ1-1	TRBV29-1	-	CSVEGGLRAEAFF	TGCAGCGTTGAGGGGGGCCTCCGGGCTGAAGCTTTCTTT
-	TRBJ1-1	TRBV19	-	CASSAWGGDTEAFF	TGTGCCAGTAGTGCTTGGGGTGGGGACACTGAAGCTTTCTTT
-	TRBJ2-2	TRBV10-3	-	CATSDQATGELFF	TGTGCCACCTCGGACCAGGCAACCGGGGAGCTGTTTTTT
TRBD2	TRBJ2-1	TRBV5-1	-	CASGRLADNEQFF	TGCGCCAGCGGACGACTAGCGGACAATGAGCAGTTCTTC
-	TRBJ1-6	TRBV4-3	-	CASSQHSNYNSPLHF	TGCGCCAGCAGCCAACATAGCAATTATAATTCACCCCTCCACTTT
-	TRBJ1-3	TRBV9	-	CASSVGTTSGNTIYF	TGTGCCAGCAGCGTAGGCACAACCTCTGGAAACACCATATATTTT
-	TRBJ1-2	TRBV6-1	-	CASSEHSEGVDYGYTF	TGTGCCAGCAGTGAACACTCTGAGGGTGTTGACTATGGCTACACCTTC
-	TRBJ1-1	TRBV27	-	CASSSPGMNTEAFF	TGTGCCAGCAGTTCACCTGGGATGAACACTGAAGCTTTCTTT
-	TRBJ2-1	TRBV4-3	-	CASSQGRAWRGGRGLWYNEQFF	TGCGCCAGCAGCCAAGGCCGTGCGTGGCGGGGCGGGCGGGGACTTTGGTACAATGAGCAGTTCTTC
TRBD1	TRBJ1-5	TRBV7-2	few	CASSPGQGDYQPQHF	TGTGCCAGCAGCCCGGGACAGGGTGATTACCAGCCCCAGCATTTT
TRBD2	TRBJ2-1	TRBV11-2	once	CASSLLWTSGNNEQFF	TGTGCCAGCAGCTTACTCTGGACTAGCGGGAACAATGAGCAGTTCTTC